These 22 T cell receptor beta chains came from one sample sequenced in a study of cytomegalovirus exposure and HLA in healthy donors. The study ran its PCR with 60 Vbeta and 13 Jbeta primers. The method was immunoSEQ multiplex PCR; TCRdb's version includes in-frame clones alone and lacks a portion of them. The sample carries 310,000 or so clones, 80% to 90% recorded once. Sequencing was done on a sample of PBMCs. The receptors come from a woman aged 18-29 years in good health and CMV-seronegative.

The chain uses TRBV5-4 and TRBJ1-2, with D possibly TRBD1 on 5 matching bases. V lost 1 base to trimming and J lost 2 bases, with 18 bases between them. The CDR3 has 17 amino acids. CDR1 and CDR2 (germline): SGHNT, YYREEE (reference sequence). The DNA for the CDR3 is TGTGCCAGCAGCTTGTCGCAACAGGTCCTGGGAAACTATGGCTACACCTTC. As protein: CASSLSQQVLGNYGYTF.

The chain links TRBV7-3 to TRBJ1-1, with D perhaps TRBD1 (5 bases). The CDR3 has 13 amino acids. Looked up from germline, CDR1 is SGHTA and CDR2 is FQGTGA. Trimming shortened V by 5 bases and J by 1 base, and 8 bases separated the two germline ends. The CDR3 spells CASSPTANTEAFF. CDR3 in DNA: TGTGCCAGCAGCCCGACAGCGAACACTGAAGCTTTCTTT. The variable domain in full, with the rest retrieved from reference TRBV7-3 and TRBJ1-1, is GAGVSQTPSNKVTEKGKYVELRCDPISGHTALYWYRQSLGQGPEFLIYFQGTGAADDSGLPNDRFFAVRPEGSVSTLKIQRTERGDSAVYLCASSPTANTEAFFGQGTRLTVV.

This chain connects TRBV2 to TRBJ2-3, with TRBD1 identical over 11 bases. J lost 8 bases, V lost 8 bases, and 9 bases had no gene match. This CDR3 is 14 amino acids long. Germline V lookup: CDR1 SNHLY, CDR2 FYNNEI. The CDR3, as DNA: TGTGCCAGCGGTCTGGGACAGGGGGTGGGTACGCAGTATTTT. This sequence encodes CASGLGQGVGTQYF.

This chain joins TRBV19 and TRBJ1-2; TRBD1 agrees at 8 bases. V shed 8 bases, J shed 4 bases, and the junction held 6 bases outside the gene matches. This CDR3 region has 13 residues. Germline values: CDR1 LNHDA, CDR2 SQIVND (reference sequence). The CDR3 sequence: CASGAGGVYGYTF. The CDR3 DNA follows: TGTGCCAGTGGGGCAGGGGGCGTCTATGGCTACACCTTC. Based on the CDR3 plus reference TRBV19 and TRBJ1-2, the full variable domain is DGGITQSPKYLFRKEGQNVTLSCEQNLNHDAMYWYRQDPGQGLRLIYYSQIVNDFQKGDIAEGYSVSREKKESFPLTVTSAQKNPTAFYLCASGAGGVYGYTFGSGTRLTVV.

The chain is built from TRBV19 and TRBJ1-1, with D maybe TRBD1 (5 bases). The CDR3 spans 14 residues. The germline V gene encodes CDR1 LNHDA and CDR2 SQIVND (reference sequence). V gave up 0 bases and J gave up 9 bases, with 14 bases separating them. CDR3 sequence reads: CASSIEVRAVKAFF. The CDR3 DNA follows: TGTGCCAGTAGTATAGAGGTCAGGGCGGTGAAAGCTTTCTTT.

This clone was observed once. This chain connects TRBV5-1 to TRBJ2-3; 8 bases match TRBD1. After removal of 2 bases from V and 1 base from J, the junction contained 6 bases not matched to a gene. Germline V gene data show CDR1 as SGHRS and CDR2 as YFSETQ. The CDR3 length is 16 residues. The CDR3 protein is CASSFLRGRGTDTQYF. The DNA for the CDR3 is TGCGCCAGCAGCTTTCTCAGGGGGCGAGGCACAGATACGCAGTATTTT.

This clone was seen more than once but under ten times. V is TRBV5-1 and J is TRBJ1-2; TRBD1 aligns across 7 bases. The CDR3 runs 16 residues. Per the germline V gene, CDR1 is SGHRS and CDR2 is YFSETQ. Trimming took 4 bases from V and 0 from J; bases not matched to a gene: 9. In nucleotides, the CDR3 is TGCGCCAGCAGCCCACGAGGACAGGCCGCTAACTATGGCTACACCTTC. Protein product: CASSPRGQAANYGYTF.

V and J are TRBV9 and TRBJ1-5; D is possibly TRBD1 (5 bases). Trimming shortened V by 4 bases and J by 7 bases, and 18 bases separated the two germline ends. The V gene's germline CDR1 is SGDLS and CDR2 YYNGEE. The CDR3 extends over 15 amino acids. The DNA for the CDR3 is TGTGCCAGCAGCCCCGAAGTAGGGGTTGGGCAGCCCCAGCATTTT. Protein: CASSPEVGVGQPQHF.

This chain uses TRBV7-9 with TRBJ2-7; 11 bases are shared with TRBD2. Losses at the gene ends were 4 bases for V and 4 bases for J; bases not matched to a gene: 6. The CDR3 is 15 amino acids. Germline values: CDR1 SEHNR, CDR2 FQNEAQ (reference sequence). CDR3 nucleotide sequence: TGTGCCAGCAGCTCTGGAGGGACTAGCGGTTACGAGCAGTACTTC. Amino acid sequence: CASSSGGTSGYEQYF.

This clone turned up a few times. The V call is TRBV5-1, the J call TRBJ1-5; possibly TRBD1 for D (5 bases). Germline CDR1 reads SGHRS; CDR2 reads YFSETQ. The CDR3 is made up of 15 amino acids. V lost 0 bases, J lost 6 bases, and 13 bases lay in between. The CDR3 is CASSLDARVSQPQHF. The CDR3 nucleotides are TGCGCCAGCAGCTTGGATGCCAGGGTATCTCAGCCCCAGCATTTT.

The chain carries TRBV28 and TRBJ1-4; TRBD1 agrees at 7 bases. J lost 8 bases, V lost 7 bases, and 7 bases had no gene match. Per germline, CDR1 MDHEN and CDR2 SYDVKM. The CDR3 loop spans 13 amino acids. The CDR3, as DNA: TGTGCCAGCACCCCGCAAGGGGGCGAAAAACTGTTTTTT. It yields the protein CASTPQGGEKLFF.

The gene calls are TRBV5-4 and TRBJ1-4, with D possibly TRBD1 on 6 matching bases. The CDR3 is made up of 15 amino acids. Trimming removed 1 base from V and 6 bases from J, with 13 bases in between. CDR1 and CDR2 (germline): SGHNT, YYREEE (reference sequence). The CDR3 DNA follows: TGTGCCAGCAGCTTGTTCACGGACAGAGATGAAAAACTGTTTTTT. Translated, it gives CASSLFTDRDEKLFF.

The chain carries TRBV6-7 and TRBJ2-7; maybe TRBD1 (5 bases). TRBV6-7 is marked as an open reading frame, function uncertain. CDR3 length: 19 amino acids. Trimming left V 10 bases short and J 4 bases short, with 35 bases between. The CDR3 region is CATTCTVPSEGALLYEQYF. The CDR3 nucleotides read TGTGCCACTACGTGCACGGTCCCCTCGGAAGGGGCACTATTATACGAGCAGTACTTC.

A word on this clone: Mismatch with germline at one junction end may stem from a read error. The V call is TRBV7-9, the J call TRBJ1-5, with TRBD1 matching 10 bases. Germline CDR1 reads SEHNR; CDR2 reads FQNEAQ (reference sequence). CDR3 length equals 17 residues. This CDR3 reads CSSSLATGTGVNQPQHF. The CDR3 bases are TGTTCCAGCAGCTTAGCCACCGGGACAGGGGTTAATCAGCCCCAGCATTTT.

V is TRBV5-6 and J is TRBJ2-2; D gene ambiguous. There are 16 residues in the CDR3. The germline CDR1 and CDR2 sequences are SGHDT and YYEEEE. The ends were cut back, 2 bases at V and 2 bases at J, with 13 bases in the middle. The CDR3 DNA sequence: TGTGCCAGCAGCTTCGGTACGGGTTCTAACACCGGGGAGCTGTTTTTT. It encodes CASSFGTGSNTGELFF. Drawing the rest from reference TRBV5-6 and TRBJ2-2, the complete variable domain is DAGVTQSPTHLIKTRGQQVTLRCSPKSGHDTVSWYQQALGQGPQFIFQYYEEEERQRGNFPDRFSGHQFPNYSSELNVNALLLGDSALYLCASSFGTGSNTGELFFGEGSRLTVL.

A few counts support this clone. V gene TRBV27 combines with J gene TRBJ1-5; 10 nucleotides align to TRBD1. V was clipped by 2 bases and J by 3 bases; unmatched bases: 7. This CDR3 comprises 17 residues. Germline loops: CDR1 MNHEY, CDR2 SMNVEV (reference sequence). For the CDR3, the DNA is TGTGCCAGCAGTTTAGGGACGGGACAGGGGCTCAATCAGCCCCAGCATTTT. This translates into CASSLGTGQGLNQPQHF.

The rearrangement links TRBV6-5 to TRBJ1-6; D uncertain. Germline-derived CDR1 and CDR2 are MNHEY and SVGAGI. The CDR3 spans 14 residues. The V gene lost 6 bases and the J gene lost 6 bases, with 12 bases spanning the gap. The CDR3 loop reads CASRPGKSNSPLHF. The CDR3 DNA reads TGTGCCAGCAGACCGGGGAAATCTAATTCACCCCTCCACTTT.

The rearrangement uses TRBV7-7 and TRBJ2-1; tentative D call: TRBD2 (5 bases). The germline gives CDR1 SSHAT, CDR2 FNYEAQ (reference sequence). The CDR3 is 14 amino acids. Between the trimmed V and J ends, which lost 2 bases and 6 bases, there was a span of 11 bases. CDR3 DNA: TGTGCCAGCAGCTTAAGTAGCGCCCTCAATGAGCAGTTCTTC. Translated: CASSLSSALNEQFF.

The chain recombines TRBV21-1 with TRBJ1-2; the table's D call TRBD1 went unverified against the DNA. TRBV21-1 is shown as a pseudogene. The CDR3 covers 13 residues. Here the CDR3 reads CARTGQANYGYTF. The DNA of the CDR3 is TGTGCCAGGACAGGACAGGCTAACTATGGCTACACCTTC.

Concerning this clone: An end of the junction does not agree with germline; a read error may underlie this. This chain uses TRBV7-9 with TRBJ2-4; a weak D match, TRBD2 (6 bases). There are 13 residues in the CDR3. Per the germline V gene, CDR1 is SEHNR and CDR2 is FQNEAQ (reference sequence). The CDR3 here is CSSSPGDLNIQYF. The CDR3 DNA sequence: TGTTCCAGCAGCCCGGGGGACTTGAACATTCAGTACTTC. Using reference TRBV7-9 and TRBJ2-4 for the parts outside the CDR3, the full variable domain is DTGVSQNPRHKITKRGQNVTFRCDPISEHNRLYWYRQTLGQGPEFLTYFQNEAQLEKSRLLSDRFSAERPKGSFSTLEIQRTEQGDSAMYLCSSSPGDLNIQYFGAGTRLSVL.

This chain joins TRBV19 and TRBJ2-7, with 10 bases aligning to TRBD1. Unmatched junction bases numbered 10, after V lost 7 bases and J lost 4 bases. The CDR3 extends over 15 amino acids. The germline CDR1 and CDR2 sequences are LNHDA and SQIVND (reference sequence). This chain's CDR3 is CASMGGGTGEYEQYF. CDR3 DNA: TGTGCCAGTATGGGTGGAGGGACAGGGGAATACGAGCAGTACTTC.

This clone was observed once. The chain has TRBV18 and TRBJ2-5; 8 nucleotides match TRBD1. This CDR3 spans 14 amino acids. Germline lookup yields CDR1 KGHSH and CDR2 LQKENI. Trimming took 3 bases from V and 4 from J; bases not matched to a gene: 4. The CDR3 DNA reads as TGTGCCAGCTCACCCGGGACAGGAGGAGAGACCCAGTACTTC. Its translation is CASSPGTGGETQYF. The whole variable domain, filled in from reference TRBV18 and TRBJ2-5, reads NAGVMQNPRHLVRRRGQEARLRCSPMKGHSHVYWYRQLPEEGLKFMVYLQKENIIDESGMPKERFSAEFPKEGPSILRIQQVVRGDSAAYFCASSPGTGGETQYFGPGTRLLVL.